These T cell receptor beta chains were read from a single sample in a study of early T cells in non-severe SARS-CoV-2 infection. TCRdb reanalysed the 5' RACE reads using MiXCR and keeps one entry per CDR3 protein. The sample lists tens of thousands of distinct CDR3 sequences; about 4.9% were seen once. Sequencing was carried out using whole blood. These receptors came from an adult who was a healthcare worker with PCR-confirmed SARS-CoV-2 infection or an uninfected control (not recorded which). Both conserved end residues are part of each CDR3. The D gene is left open where the match is weak. Part of the rows lack a size; the others show once, few, many or a class for expanded clones.

cdr3_aa: CAWSVKSGRAGEQFF
cdr3_nt: TGTGCCTGGAGTGTAAAAAGCGGGAGGGCCGGTGAGCAGTTCTTC
d_call: TRBD2
clone_size: many
j_call: TRBJ2-1
v_call: TRBV30

cdr3_aa: CASSLALGGVNEQYF
cdr3_nt: TGTGCCAGCAGCTTAGCTCTTGGGGGAGTGAACGAGCAGTACTTC
d_call: .
clone_size: many
j_call: TRBJ2-7
v_call: TRBV7-8

cdr3_aa: CASSLESGIGNTIYF
cdr3_nt: TGTGCCAGCAGCTTGGAAAGTGGGATCGGAAACACCATATATTTT
d_call: .
clone_size: few
j_call: TRBJ1-3
v_call: TRBV5-4

cdr3_aa: CASSPPGNTYEQYF
cdr3_nt: TGTGCCAGCTCACCGCCGGGCAACACCTACGAGCAGTACTTC
d_call: .
clone_size: many
j_call: TRBJ2-7
v_call: TRBV18

cdr3_aa: CSAKTAEAFF
cdr3_nt: TGCAGCGCCAAGACAGCTGAAGCTTTCTTT
d_call: .
clone_size: many
j_call: TRBJ1-1
v_call: TRBV29-1

cdr3_aa: CSAREASGYEQYF
cdr3_nt: TGCAGTGCTAGAGAGGCTAGCGGTTACGAGCAGTACTTC
d_call: TRBD2
clone_size: many
j_call: TRBJ2-7
v_call: TRBV20-1

cdr3_aa: CASSFAGGETQYF
cdr3_nt: TGTGCTAGCAGCTTTGCCGGGGGCGAGACCCAGTACTTC
d_call: .
clone_size: few
j_call: TRBJ2-5
v_call: TRBV7-7

cdr3_aa: CASSETGAESYNEQFF
cdr3_nt: TGTGCCAGCAGTGAAACCGGGGCGGAATCCTACAATGAGCAGTTCTTC
d_call: .
clone_size: many
j_call: TRBJ2-1
v_call: TRBV2

cdr3_aa: CARGGTERWDTQYF
cdr3_nt: TGTGCCCGCGGGGGGACAGAAAGATGGGATACGCAGTATTTT
d_call: .
clone_size: many
j_call: TRBJ2-3
v_call: TRBV30

cdr3_aa: CSVERRGGHYNEQFF
cdr3_nt: TGCAGCGTTGAAAGGCGGGGCGGGCACTACAATGAGCAGTTCTTC
d_call: .
clone_size: .
j_call: TRBJ2-1
v_call: TRBV29-1

cdr3_aa: CASSLERPSKQYF
cdr3_nt: TGTGCCAGCAGCCTTGAGAGACCCAGCAAGCAGTACTTC
d_call: .
clone_size: many
j_call: TRBJ2-7
v_call: TRBV7-8

cdr3_aa: CASSEGVPYNEQFF
cdr3_nt: TGTGCCAGCAGTGAAGGGGTTCCCTACAATGAGCAGTTCTTC
d_call: .
clone_size: many
j_call: TRBJ2-1
v_call: TRBV2

cdr3_aa: CASSQGAYGYTF
cdr3_nt: TGCGCCAGCAGCCAGGGTGCCTATGGCTACACCTTC
d_call: .
clone_size: many
j_call: TRBJ1-2
v_call: TRBV10-1

cdr3_aa: CASSVLGGVQETQYF
cdr3_nt: TGTGCCAGCAGCGTGCTCGGAGGAGTCCAAGAGACCCAGTACTTC
d_call: .
clone_size: many
j_call: TRBJ2-5
v_call: TRBV9

cdr3_aa: CASSQDRQGAFF
cdr3_nt: TGTGCCAGCAGCCAAGATAGACAGGGAGCTTTCTTT
d_call: TRBD1
clone_size: medium-sized
j_call: TRBJ1-1
v_call: TRBV3-1

cdr3_aa: CSVAGIAANPDTQYF
cdr3_nt: TGCAGCGTTGCGGGGATAGCTGCTAACCCCGATACGCAGTATTTT
d_call: .
clone_size: many
j_call: TRBJ2-3
v_call: TRBV29-1

cdr3_aa: CSASPSAGGGPQHF
cdr3_nt: TGCAGTGCTAGCCCATCGGCAGGGGGCGGTCCCCAGCATTTT
d_call: TRBD1
clone_size: many
j_call: TRBJ1-5
v_call: TRBV20-1

cdr3_aa: CASSYAAHFSGNTIYF
cdr3_nt: TGTGCCAGCAGTTACGCCGCCCATTTCTCTGGAAACACCATATATTTT
d_call: .
clone_size: once
j_call: TRBJ1-3
v_call: TRBV6-5

cdr3_aa: CSAIKGEGYGYTF
cdr3_nt: TGCAGTGCCATAAAGGGGGAGGGCTATGGCTACACCTTC
d_call: .
clone_size: many
j_call: TRBJ1-2
v_call: TRBV20-1

cdr3_aa: CASSPRDRPQETQYF
cdr3_nt: TGTGCCAGCTCACCGAGGGACAGACCCCAAGAGACCCAGTACTTC
d_call: TRBD1
clone_size: many
j_call: TRBJ2-5
v_call: TRBV18

cdr3_aa: CASSHGTSGRTTRYEQYF
cdr3_nt: TGTGCCAGCAGCCACGGAACTAGCGGGCGTACTACGCGATACGAGCAGTACTTC
d_call: TRBD2
clone_size: many
j_call: TRBJ2-7
v_call: TRBV14

cdr3_aa: CASSLAGGPGEQYF
cdr3_nt: TGTGCCAGCAGCTTAGCGGGGGGGCCGGGCGAGCAGTACTTC
d_call: .
clone_size: medium-sized
j_call: TRBJ2-7
v_call: TRBV7-2

cdr3_aa: CASSQGGRVYEQYF
cdr3_nt: TGTGCCAGCAGCCAAGGTGGCAGGGTCTACGAGCAGTACTTC
d_call: .
clone_size: many
j_call: TRBJ2-7
v_call: TRBV3-1

cdr3_aa: CASSLGGGSYEQYF
cdr3_nt: TGTGCCAGCAGTTTGGGGGGGGGCTCCTACGAGCAGTACTTC
d_call: TRBD2
clone_size: many
j_call: TRBJ2-7
v_call: TRBV12-3/TRBV12-4

cdr3_aa: CSGVSGTGELFF
cdr3_nt: TGCAGCGGGGTGTCTGGGACCGGGGAGCTGTTTTTT
d_call: .
clone_size: many
j_call: TRBJ2-2
v_call: TRBV29-1

cdr3_aa: CASSLRTGRGSTNEKLFF
cdr3_nt: TGTGCCAGCTCACTACGGACAGGGAGAGGTTCAACTAATGAAAAACTGTTTTTT
d_call: TRBD1
clone_size: .
j_call: TRBJ1-4
v_call: TRBV18

cdr3_aa: CASSPRRTTDTQYF
cdr3_nt: TGTGCCAGCAGTCCTAGGAGGACGACAGATACGCAGTATTTT
d_call: .
clone_size: many
j_call: TRBJ2-3
v_call: TRBV7-8

cdr3_aa: CAWSRGQTGELFF
cdr3_nt: TGTGCCTGGAGTAGGGGGCAGACCGGGGAGCTGTTTTTT
d_call: TRBD1
clone_size: .
j_call: TRBJ2-2
v_call: TRBV30

cdr3_aa: CASSDLGNVQFF
cdr3_nt: TGTGCCAGCAGTGACTTAGGAAATGTTCAGTTCTTC
d_call: .
clone_size: many
j_call: TRBJ2-1
v_call: TRBV6-4

cdr3_aa: CASSQDRTGTNEKLFF
cdr3_nt: TGCGCCAGCAGCCAAGACCGGACGGGGACTAATGAAAAACTGTTTTTT
d_call: .
clone_size: many
j_call: TRBJ1-4
v_call: TRBV4-3

cdr3_aa: CASSQGLALRETQYF
cdr3_nt: TGTGCCAGCAGTCAAGGACTAGCATTACGAGAGACCCAGTACTTC
d_call: TRBD2
clone_size: few
j_call: TRBJ2-5
v_call: TRBV7-2

cdr3_aa: CASSLGTRGDEKLFF
cdr3_nt: TGCGCCAGCAGCTTGGGGACCAGGGGGGATGAAAAACTGTTTTTT
d_call: TRBD1
clone_size: many
j_call: TRBJ1-4
v_call: TRBV5-1

cdr3_aa: CASSYLRNTGELFF
cdr3_nt: TGTGCCAGCAGCTACCTCCGTAACACCGGGGAGCTGTTTTTT
d_call: .
clone_size: few
j_call: TRBJ2-2
v_call: TRBV7-9

cdr3_aa: CASRLTANTEAFF
cdr3_nt: TGTGCCAGCCGCCTGACGGCAAACACTGAAGCTTTCTTT
d_call: .
clone_size: medium-sized
j_call: TRBJ1-1
v_call: TRBV7-2

cdr3_aa: CASRTQATRTPGSCFF
cdr3_nt: .
d_call: .
clone_size: many
j_call: TRBJ2-2
v_call: TRBV21-1

cdr3_aa: CASSFPLGGGTEAFF
cdr3_nt: TGTGCCAGCAGTTTCCCCCTTGGCGGCGGCACTGAAGCTTTCTTT
d_call: .
clone_size: few
j_call: TRBJ1-1
v_call: TRBV7-9

cdr3_aa: CASSLEGATNEKLFF
cdr3_nt: TGTGCCAGCAGCTTGGAGGGGGCAACTAATGAAAAACTGTTTTTT
d_call: .
clone_size: many
j_call: TRBJ1-4
v_call: TRBV7-9

cdr3_aa: CASSPDTPYEQYF
cdr3_nt: TGTGCCAGCTCACCAGACACCCCCTACGAGCAGTACTTC
d_call: .
clone_size: many
j_call: TRBJ2-7
v_call: TRBV18

cdr3_aa: CASSVEGTSYNEQFF
cdr3_nt: TGTGCCAGCTCAGTTGAGGGGACCTCCTACAATGAGCAGTTCTTC
d_call: .
clone_size: many
j_call: TRBJ2-1
v_call: TRBV18

cdr3_aa: CSARPRSNQPQHF
cdr3_nt: TGCAGTGCTAGACCGAGGAGCAATCAGCCCCAGCATTTT
d_call: .
clone_size: many
j_call: TRBJ1-5
v_call: TRBV20-1

cdr3_aa: CSARGGQETQYF
cdr3_nt: TGCAGTGCTAGGGGGGGGCAAGAGACCCAGTACTTC
d_call: TRBD2
clone_size: .
j_call: TRBJ2-5
v_call: TRBV20-1